This T cell receptor beta chain came from a study of blood T cell repertoires in COVID-19. Study in general: Samples of COVID-19 (acute and convalescent) were obtained from the United States, Italy and Spain. PBMCs, B-cell-depleted T cells, or T cells were the source of the cDNA or gDNA that made up the material.

Trimming shortened V by 6 bases and J by 1 base, and 10 bases separated the two germline ends. The CDR3 consists of 15 residues. CDR1 is KGHSH and CDR2 is LQKENI in the germline V gene. Authors' data handling: From reference gene primer amplification, estimates of nucleated cell counts were derived. Profiling relied on immunoSEQ multiplex PCR, and the TCRdb table lists in-frame clones only, not all of them. V, J and clone size are taken as reported in that table, and D and trimming were inferred from the DNA itself. Among 85,000 to 90,000 clones listed, about 91% were seen once. This rearrangement joins TRBV18 to TRBJ1-6; D gene unclear. This TCR was recovered from a woman of 80 years or more with active COVID-19. Sequencing was done on a sample of peripheral blood. In nucleotides, the CDR3 is TGTGCCAGCTCGTCAGACACGTCCTATAATTCACCCCTCCACTTT. Translated, it gives CASSSDTSYNSPLHF.